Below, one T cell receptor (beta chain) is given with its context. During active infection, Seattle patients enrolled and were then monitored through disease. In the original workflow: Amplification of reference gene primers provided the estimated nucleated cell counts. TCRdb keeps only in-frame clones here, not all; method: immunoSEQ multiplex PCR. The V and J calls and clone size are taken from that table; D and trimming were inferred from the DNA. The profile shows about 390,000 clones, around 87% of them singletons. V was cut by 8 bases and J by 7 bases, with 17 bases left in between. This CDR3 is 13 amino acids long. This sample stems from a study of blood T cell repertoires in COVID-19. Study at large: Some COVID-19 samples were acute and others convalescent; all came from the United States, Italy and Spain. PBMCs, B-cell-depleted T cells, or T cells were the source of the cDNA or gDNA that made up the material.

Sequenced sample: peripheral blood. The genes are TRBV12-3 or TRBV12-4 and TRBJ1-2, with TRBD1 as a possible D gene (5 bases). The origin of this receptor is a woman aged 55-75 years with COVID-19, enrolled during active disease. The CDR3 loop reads CASSWEGLGGYTF. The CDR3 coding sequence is TGTGCCAGCTCCTGGGAGGGGCTAGGTGGCTACACCTTC.